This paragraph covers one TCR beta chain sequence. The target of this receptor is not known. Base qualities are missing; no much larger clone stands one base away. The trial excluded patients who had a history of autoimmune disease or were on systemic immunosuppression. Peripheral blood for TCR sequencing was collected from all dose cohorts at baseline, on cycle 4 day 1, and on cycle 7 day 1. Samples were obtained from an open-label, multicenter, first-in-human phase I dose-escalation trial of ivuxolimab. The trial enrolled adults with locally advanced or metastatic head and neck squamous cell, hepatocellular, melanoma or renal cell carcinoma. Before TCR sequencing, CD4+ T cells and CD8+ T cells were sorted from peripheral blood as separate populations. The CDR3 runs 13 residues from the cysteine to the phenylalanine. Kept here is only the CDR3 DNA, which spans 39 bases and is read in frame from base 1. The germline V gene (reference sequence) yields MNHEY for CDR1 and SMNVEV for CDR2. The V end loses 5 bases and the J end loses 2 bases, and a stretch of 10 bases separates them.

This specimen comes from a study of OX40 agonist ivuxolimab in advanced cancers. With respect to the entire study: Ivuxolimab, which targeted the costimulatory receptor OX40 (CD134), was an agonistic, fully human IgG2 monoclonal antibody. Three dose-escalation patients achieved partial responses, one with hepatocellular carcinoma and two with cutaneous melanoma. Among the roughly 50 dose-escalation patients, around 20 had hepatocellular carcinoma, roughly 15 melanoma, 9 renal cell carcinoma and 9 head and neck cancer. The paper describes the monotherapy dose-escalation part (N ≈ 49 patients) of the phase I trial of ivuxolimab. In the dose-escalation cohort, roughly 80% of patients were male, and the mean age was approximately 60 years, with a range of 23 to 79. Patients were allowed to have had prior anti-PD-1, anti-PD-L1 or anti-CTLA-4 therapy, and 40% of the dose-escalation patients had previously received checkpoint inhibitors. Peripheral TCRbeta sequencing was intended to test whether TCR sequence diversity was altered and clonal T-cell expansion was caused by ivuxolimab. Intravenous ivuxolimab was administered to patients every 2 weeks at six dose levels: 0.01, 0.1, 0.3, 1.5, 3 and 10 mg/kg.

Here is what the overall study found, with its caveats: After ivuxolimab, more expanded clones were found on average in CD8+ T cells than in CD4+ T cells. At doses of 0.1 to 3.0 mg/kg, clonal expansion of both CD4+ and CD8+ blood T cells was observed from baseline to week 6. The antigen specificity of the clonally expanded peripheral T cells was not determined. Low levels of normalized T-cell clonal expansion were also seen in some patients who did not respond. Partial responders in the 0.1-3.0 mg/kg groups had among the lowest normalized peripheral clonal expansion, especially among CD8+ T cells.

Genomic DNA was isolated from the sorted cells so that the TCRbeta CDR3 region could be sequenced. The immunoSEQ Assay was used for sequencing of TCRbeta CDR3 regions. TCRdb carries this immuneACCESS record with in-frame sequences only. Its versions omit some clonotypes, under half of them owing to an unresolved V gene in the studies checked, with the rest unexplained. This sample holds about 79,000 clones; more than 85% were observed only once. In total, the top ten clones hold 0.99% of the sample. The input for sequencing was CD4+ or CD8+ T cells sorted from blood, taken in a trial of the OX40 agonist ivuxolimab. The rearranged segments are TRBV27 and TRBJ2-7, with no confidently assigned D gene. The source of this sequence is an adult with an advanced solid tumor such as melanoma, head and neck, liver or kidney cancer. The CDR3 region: CASSAHGTYEQYF. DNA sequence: TGTGCCAGCAGTGCCCATGGAACCTACGAGCAGTACTTC.